Following are 20 T cell receptor beta chains from one sample sequenced in a study of HIV-infected patients and healthy controls. Reverse transcription used 500 to 550 ng RNA and constant-region primers for alpha and beta. Alpha and beta chain libraries were made separately by chain-specific third strand synthesis with multiplexing indices. TCRdb itself ran the 5' RACE reads through MiXCR, one entry per CDR3 protein. The table shows around 4,400 distinct CDR3 sequences, with about 8% occurring only once. The repertoire came from unfractionated whole blood and reflected all unsorted peripheral T cells. The sample was blood, taken before antiretroviral therapy. The receptor source for this set is an adult with HIV infection.

There are many counts of this clonotype. The CDR3 sequence is CASSLGSRAPSPLHF. DNA of the CDR3: TGTGCCAGCAGCTTAGGTTCCAGGGCGCCGTCACCCCTCCACTTT. This rearrangement joins TRBV7-2 to TRBJ1-6; D may be TRBD1 (5 bases). The CDR3 consists of 15 residues. From germline, CDR1 is SGHTA and CDR2 FQGNSA. V was pared by 1 base and J by 10 bases, with 14 bases between. Complete variable domain (other parts from reference TRBV7-2 and TRBJ1-6): GAGVSQSPSNKVTEKGKDVELRCDPISGHTALYWYRQSLGQGLEFLIYFQGNSAPDKSGLPSDRFSAERTGGSVSTLTIQRTQQEDSAVYLCASSLGSRAPSPLHFGNGTRLTVT.

The J gene is TRBJ2-1, the V gene TRBV12-3 or TRBV12-4; 8 bases are shared with TRBD2. This CDR3 has 14 residues. The V and J ends lost 1 base and 12 bases, in that order; junction bases with no gene match: 8. DNA of the CDR3: TGTGCCAGCAGTTTAGGGAGAGCGGGGGAGCCGCAGTTCTTC. Translated: CASSLGRAGEPQFF.

This clonotype is medium-sized within its sample. The chain uses TRBV7-8 and TRBJ2-7; 13 bases agree with TRBD2. V lost 5 bases to trimming and J lost 0 bases; unmatched junction nucleotides: 7. This CDR3 comprises 17 residues. Germline-derived CDR1 and CDR2 are SGHVS and FQNEAQ. CDR3 sequence: CASSPGLAGVRSYEQYF. Written as DNA, the CDR3 is TGTGCCAGCAGCCCCGGACTAGCGGGAGTCCGCTCCTACGAGCAGTACTTC.

In its sample, this clonotype ranks as medium-sized. J is TRBJ1-1 and V is TRBV19, with a weak D call TRBD1 (5 bases). Trimming took off 7 bases at V and 3 bases at J, with 21 bases between the two ends. CDR1 LNHDA and CDR2 SQIVND come from the germline V gene (reference sequence). The CDR3 is 16 amino acids. As DNA, the CDR3 is TGTGCCAGTACGGGAACAGGTACTCTTCTAGACACTGAAGCTTTCTTT. Its translation: CASTGTGTLLDTEAFF.

This clonotype has a handful of counts. The V and J genes are TRBV24-1 and TRBJ2-1; D is possibly TRBD1 (6 bases). This CDR3 has 13 residues. V lost 7 bases to trimming and J lost 9 bases, with 15 bases between them. The germline CDR1 and CDR2 sequences are KGHDR and SFDVKD. The CDR3 nucleotides read TGTGCCACCAGGTTAGCAGGGGCTGGTGAGCAGTTCTTC. Its translation: CATRLAGAGEQFF.

In this sample, this clonotype is medium-sized (0.01 to 0.1%). The rearrangement uses TRBV28 and TRBJ2-7; TRBD1 agrees at 9 bases. This CDR3 spans 15 amino acids. J was trimmed by 3 bases and V by 6 bases; bases with no gene match: 9. From germline, CDR1 is MDHEN and CDR2 SYDVKM. CDR3 in DNA: TGTGCCAGCAGCATACCCGGGACAGGGTACTACGAGCAGTACTTC. It encodes CASSIPGTGYYEQYF.

The chain joins TRBV14 to TRBJ2-1; no reliable D call. The germline V and J ends were trimmed by 4 bases and 9 bases, with 10 bases remaining between them. CDR1 SGHDN and CDR2 FVKESK come from the germline V gene. This CDR3 region has 12 residues. CDR3 bases: TGTGCCAGCAGCCCGAGAGGTATTGAGCAGTTCTTC. It is translated as CASSPRGIEQFF.

V and J are TRBV6-5 and TRBJ1-1; 7 bases align to TRBD1. V shed 6 bases, J shed 6 bases, and the junction held 13 bases outside the gene matches. The CDR3 length is 15 residues. Looked up from germline, CDR1 is MNHEY and CDR2 is SVGAGI. The CDR3 sequence: CASRTDRSRLSEAFF. The CDR3, as DNA: TGTGCCAGCAGGACGGACAGGTCTCGGTTGTCTGAAGCTTTCTTT.

This clonotype is labeled as medium-sized. V is TRBV20-1 and J is TRBJ2-2; no reliable D call. Germline loops: CDR1 DFQATT, CDR2 SNEGSKA (reference sequence). CDR3 length: 17 residues. V was shortened by 1 base and J by 0 bases, with 15 bases between the two germline ends. Written as DNA, the CDR3 is TGCAGTGCTAGAGTACCTAGTTGGGCAACGAACACCGGGGAGCTGTTTTTT. Translation: CSARVPSWATNTGELFF.

Notes on this clonotype: A clone one base away is much larger, so this may be a read error. The chain uses TRBV5-5 and TRBJ2-6, with a possible D match to TRBD1 (6 bases). This CDR3 has 20 residues. Germline V gives CDR1 SGHKS, CDR2 YYEKEE (reference sequence). DNA for the CDR3: TGTGCCAGCAGCTTGGACAGGGTCCACTCTGTTTTAACTGGGGCCAACATCCTGACTTTC. Translated: CASSLDRVHSVLTGANILTF.

By sample share, this clonotype is medium-sized. This sequence joins TRBV5-1 and TRBJ1-2; TRBD1 might be the D (6 bases). The germline gives CDR1 SGHRS, CDR2 YFSETQ. The CDR3 consists of 15 residues. Trimming removed 6 bases at V and 2 bases at J, with 17 bases between. In DNA, the CDR3 is TGCGCCAGCACCTATAGGGACACCGACAACTATGGCTACACCTTC. Amino acids: CASTYRDTDNYGYTF.

This CDR3 reads CSVGGETSTDTQYF. DNA for the CDR3: TGCAGCGTTGGAGGCGAAACTAGCACAGATACGCAGTATTTT. The rearrangement joins TRBV29-1 to TRBJ2-3; D gene ambiguous. Between the trimmed V and J ends, which lost 4 bases and 0 bases, there was a span of 11 bases. The CDR3 has 14 amino acids. Looked up from germline, CDR1 is SQVTM and CDR2 is ANQGSEA.

This clonotype qualifies as medium-sized (0.01 to 0.1%). The chain couples TRBV6-1 to TRBJ1-2; no reliable D call. The CDR3 has 14 amino acids. The germline gives CDR1 MNHNS, CDR2 SASEGT. Between the trimmed V and J ends, which lost 2 bases and 5 bases, there was a span of 12 bases. The chain's CDR3 is CASSESQEAYGYTF. The CDR3, as DNA: TGTGCCAGCAGTGAAAGTCAGGAAGCTTATGGCTACACCTTC.

This clonotype turned up a few times. The chain combines TRBV12-3 or TRBV12-4 with TRBJ2-7; D perhaps matches TRBD2 (6 bases). The CDR3 has 17 amino acids. Between the trimmed V and J ends, which lost 6 bases and 4 bases, there was a span of 25 bases. CDR3 in amino acids: CASSNSDSGPLAYEQYF. For the CDR3, the DNA is TGTGCCAGCAGCAATTCTGATAGCGGCCCTCTAGCGTACGAGCAGTACTTC.

This clonotype is labeled medium-sized. This chain joins TRBV7-9 and TRBJ2-5; weak D call: TRBD2 (7 bases). This CDR3 contains 16 residues. CDR1 is SEHNR and CDR2 is FQNEAQ in the germline V gene (reference sequence). Trimming pared 1 base from V and 5 bases from J, leaving 17 bases between. CDR3 sequence reads: CASSLGWGGATETQYF. CDR3 sequence (DNA): TGTGCCAGCAGCTTAGGTTGGGGGGGGGCCACGGAGACCCAGTACTTC. The whole variable domain, remainder taken from reference TRBV7-9 and TRBJ2-5, is DTGVSQNPRHKITKRGQNVTFRCDPISEHNRLYWYRQTLGQGPEFLTYFQNEAQLEKSRLLSDRFSAERPKGSFSTLEIQRTEQGDSAMYLCASSLGWGGATETQYFGPGTRLLVL.

This clonotype is classed as medium-sized. This chain uses TRBV6-5 with TRBJ1-1; D call uncertain. Germline lookup yields CDR1 MNHEY and CDR2 SVGAGI. V was shortened by 1 base and J by 0 bases, with 18 bases between the two germline ends. The CDR3 runs 18 residues. The DNA of the CDR3 is TGTGCCAGCAGTTACTTACCTCAAGGGATGGTAATGAACACTGAAGCTTTCTTT. Translated: CASSYLPQGMVMNTEAFF.

This clonotype is categorized as medium-sized. The rearrangement links TRBV5-1 to TRBJ2-3, with D possibly TRBD2 on 5 matching bases. V was pared by 0 bases and J by 2 bases, with 13 bases between. This CDR3 spans 16 amino acids. In germline, CDR1 is SGHRS, CDR2 YFSETQ. CDR3: CASSLERAWDTDTQYF. The CDR3 nucleotides are TGCGCCAGCAGCTTGGAGAGGGCCTGGGACACAGATACGCAGTATTTT.

The chain employs TRBV28 and TRBJ1-1; no firm D call. The CDR3 loop spans 20 amino acids. Between the trimmed V and J ends, which lost 1 base and 4 bases, there was a span of 28 bases. The germline V gene has CDR1 MDHEN and CDR2 SYDVKM. The CDR3 loop is CASSLSQPMFRALFLTEAFF. The DNA of the CDR3 is TGTGCCAGCAGTTTATCTCAACCTATGTTCCGAGCCCTTTTCCTCACTGAAGCTTTCTTT.

This clonotype was recorded a few times. V is TRBV19 and J is TRBJ1-5; 7 positions agree with TRBD1. The V gene's germline CDR1 is LNHDA and CDR2 SQIVND (reference sequence). The CDR3 contains 16 residues. V lost 5 bases and J lost 5; bases outside the gene matches: 12. Here the CDR3 DNA reads TGTGCCAGTAGTCAAGGCCCGACAGGGATGGATCAGCCCCAGCATTTT. This translates into CASSQGPTGMDQPQHF.

This clonotype was recorded a few times. The chain is built from TRBV19 and TRBJ2-1; 7 bases line up with TRBD2. The CDR3 contains 15 residues. Trimming cost V 3 bases and J 6 bases; bases outside gene matches: 8. Germline-derived CDR1 and CDR2 are LNHDA and SQIVND (reference sequence). This chain's CDR3 is CASSIEGGRSNEQFF. CDR3 in DNA: TGTGCCAGTAGTATTGAGGGCGGGAGATCCAATGAGCAGTTCTTC.